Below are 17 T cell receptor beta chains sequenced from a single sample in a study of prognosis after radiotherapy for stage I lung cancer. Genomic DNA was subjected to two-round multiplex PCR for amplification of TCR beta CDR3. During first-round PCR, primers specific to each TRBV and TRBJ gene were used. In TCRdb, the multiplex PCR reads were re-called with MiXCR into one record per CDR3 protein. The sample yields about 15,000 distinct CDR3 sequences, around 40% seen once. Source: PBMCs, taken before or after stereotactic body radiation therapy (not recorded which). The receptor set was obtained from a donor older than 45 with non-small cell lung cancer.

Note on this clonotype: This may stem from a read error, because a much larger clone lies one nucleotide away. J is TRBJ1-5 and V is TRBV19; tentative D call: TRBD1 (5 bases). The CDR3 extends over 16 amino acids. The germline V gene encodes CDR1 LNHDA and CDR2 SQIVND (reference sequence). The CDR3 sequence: CASSRLVQGNCQPRHF. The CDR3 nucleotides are TGTGCCAGTAGTAGGTTGGTGCAGGGTAACTGTCAGCCCCGGCATTTT.

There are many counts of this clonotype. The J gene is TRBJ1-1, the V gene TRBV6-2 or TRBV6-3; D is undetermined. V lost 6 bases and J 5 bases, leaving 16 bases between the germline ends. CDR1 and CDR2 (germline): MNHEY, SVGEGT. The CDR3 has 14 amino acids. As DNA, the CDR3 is TGTGCCAGCAGCGCGTCCCCGTACGGGACTGAAGCTTTCTTT. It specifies CASSASPYGTEAFF.

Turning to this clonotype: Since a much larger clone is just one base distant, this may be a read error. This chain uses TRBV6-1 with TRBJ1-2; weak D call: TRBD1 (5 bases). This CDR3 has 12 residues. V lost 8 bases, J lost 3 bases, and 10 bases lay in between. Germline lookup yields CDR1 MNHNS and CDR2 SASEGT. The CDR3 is CASLAGYYGYTF. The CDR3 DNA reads TGTGCCAGCTTGGCAGGGTACTATGGCTACACCTTC.

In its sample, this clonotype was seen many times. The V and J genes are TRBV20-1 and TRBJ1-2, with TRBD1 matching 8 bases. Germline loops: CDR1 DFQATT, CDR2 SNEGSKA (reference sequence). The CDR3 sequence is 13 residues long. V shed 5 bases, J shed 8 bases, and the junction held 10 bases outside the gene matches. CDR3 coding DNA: TGCAGTGCTTCAGGGGGCGCCAGGGGCGGCTACACCTTC. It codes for CSASGGARGGYTF.

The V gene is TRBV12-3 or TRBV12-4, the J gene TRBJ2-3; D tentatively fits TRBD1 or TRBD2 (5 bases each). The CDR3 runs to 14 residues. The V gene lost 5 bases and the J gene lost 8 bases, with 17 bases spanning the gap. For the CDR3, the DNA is TGTGCCAGCAGTGCCGGGACCCTCCTGGGTACGCAGTATTTT. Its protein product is CASSAGTLLGTQYF.

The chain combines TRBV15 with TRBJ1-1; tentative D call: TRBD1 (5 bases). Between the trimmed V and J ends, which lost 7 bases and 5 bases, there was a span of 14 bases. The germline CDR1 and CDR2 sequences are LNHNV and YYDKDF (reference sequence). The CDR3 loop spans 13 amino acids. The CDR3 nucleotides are TGTGCCACCACTCGGGGCCAGAGAACTGAAGCTTTCTTT. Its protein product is CATTRGQRTEAFF.

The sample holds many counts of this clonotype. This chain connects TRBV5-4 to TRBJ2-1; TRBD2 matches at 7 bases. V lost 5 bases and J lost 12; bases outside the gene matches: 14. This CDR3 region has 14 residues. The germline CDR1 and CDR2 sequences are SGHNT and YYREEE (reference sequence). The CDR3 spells CASRTSASPMRQFF. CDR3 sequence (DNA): TGTGCCAGCAGAACTAGCGCCTCCCCAATGAGGCAGTTCTTC.

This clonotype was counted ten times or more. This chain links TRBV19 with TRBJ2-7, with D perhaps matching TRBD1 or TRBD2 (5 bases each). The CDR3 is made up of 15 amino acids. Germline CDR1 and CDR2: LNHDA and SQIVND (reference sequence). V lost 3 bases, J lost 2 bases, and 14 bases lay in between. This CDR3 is CASSISGMGAYEQYF. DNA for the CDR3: TGTGCCAGTAGTATTTCGGGCATGGGGGCCTACGAGCAGTACTTC.

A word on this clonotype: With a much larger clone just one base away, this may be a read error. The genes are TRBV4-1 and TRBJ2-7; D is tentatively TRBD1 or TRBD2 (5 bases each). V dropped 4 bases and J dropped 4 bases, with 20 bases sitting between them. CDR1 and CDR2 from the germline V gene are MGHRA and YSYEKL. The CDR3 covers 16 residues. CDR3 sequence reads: CASSLIGRGASYEQYF. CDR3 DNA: TGCGCCAGCAGCCTTATTGGGAGAGGGGCCTCATACGAGCAGTACTTC.

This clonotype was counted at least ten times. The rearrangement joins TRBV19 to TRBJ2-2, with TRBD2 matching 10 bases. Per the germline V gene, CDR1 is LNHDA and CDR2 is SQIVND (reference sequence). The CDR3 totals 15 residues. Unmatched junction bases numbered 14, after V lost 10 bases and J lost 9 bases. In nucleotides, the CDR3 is TGTGCCACCGATCATAGGCTAGCGGGAGTTCGGGAGCTGTTTTTT. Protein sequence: CATDHRLAGVRELFF.

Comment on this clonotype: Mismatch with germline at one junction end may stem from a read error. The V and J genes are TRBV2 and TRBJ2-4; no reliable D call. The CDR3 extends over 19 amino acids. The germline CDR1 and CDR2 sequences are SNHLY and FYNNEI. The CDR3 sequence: CAISETLLSILSARNIQYF. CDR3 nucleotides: TGTGCCATCAGTGAAACACTACTTTCCATCCTCTCAGCCAGAAACATTCAGTACTTC.

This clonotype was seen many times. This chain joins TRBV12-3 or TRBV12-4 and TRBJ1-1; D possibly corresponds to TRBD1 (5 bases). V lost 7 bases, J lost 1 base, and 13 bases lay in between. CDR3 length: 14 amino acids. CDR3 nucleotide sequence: TGTGCCAGCACCCCTTTGGGGGGGAACACTGAAGCTTTCTTT. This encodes CASTPLGGNTEAFF.

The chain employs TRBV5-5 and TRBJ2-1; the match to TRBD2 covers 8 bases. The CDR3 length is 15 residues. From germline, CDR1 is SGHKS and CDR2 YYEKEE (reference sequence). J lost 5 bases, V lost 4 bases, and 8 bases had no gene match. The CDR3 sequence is CASSLAGRSHNEQFF. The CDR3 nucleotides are TGTGCCAGCAGCCTAGCGGGCAGATCCCACAATGAGCAGTTCTTC. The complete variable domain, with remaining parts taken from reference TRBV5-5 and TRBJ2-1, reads DAGVTQSPTHLIKTRGQQVTLRCSPISGHKSVSWYQQVLGQGPQFIFQYYEKEERGRGNFPDRFSARQFPNYSSELNVNALLLGDSALYLCASSLAGRSHNEQFFGPGTRLTVL.

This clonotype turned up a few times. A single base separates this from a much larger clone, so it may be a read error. The CDR3 DNA reads as TGTGCCAGCAGCTCGGGACAGCAAAACGCTGAAGCTTTCTTT. Translation gives CASSSGQQNAEAFF. This rearrangement joins TRBV11-2 to TRBJ1-1; TRBD1 aligns across 7 bases. The junction had 8 bases not matched to a gene; V was cut back by 4 bases and J by 6 bases. Germline loops: CDR1 SGHAT, CDR2 FQNNGV. The CDR3 sequence is 14 residues long.

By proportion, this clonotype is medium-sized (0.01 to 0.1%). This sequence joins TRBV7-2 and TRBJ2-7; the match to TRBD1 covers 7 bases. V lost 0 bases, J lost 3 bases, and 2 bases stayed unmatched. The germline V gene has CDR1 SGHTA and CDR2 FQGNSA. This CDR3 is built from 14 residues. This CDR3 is CASSLAGTVYEQYF. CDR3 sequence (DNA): TGTGCCAGCAGCTTAGCCGGGACAGTCTACGAGCAGTACTTC.

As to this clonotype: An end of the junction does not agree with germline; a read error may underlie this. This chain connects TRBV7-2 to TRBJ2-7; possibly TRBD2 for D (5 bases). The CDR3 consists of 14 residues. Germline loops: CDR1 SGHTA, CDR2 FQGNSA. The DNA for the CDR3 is TGTGCCGGCAGCGGACCCCCGGGTGGCAACGAGCAGTACTTC. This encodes CAGSGPPGGNEQYF.

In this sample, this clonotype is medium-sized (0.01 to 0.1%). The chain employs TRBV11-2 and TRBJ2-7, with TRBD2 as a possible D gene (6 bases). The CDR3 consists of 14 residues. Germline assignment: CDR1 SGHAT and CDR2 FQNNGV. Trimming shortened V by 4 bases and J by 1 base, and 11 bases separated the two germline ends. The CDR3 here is CASSSVGGSYEQYF. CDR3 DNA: TGTGCCAGCAGCTCAGTGGGGGGATCCTACGAGCAGTACTTC.